This TCR beta chain was observed in a study of blood T cell repertoires in COVID-19. The wider study: Samples representing acute and convalescent COVID-19 were sourced from the United States, Italy and Spain.

Method: immunoSEQ multiplex PCR; TCRdb's copy keeps in-frame clones and lacks some. Here the sample spans around 77,000 clones, about 80% being singletons. The source material was peripheral blood. This TCR came from a man aged 25-45 years with COVID-19, enrolled during active disease.

CDR3 in DNA: TGTGCCAGCAGCCCGCGGGACGGTCCAGATACGCAGTATTTT. Protein: CASSPRDGPDTQYF. This chain uses TRBV11-3 with TRBJ2-3; D might be TRBD2 (6 bases). Trimming pared 5 bases from V and 4 bases from J, leaving 13 bases between. There are 14 residues in the CDR3. CDR1 is SGHNT and CDR2 is YENEEA in the germline V gene.